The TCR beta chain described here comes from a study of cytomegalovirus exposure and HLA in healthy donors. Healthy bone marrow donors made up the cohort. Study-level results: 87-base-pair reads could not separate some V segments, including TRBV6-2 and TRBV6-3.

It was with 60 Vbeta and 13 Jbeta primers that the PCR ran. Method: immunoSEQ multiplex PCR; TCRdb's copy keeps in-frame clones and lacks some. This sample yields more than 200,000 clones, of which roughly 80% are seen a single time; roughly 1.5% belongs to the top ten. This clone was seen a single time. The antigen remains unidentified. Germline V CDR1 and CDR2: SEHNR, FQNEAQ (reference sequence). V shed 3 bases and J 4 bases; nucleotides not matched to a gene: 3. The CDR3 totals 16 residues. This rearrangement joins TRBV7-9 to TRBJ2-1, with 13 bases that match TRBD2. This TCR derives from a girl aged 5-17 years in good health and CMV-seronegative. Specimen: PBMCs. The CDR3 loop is CASSFGTSGDYNEQFF. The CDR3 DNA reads TGTGCCAGCAGCTTCGGGACTAGCGGGGATTACAATGAGCAGTTCTTC. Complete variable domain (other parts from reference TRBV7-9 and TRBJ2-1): DTGVSQNPRHKITKRGQNVTFRCDPISEHNRLYWYRQTLGQGPEFLTYFQNEAQLEKSRLLSDRFSAERPKGSFSTLEIQRTEQGDSAMYLCASSFGTSGDYNEQFFGPGTRLTVL.